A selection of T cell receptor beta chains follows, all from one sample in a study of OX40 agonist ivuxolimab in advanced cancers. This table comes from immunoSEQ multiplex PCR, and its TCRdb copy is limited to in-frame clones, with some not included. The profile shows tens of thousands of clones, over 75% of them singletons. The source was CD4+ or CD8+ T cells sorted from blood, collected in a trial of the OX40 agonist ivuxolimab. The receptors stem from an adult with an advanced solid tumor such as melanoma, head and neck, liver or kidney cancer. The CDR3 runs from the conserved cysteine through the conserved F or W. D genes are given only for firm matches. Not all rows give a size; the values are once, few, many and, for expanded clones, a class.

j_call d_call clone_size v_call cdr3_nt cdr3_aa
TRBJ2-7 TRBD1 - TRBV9 TGTGCCAGCAGCGCGATAACAGGGGACGAGCAGTACTTC CASSAITGDEQYF
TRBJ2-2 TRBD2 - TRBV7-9 TGTGCCACTCATGTGGGGCCAGCGGGAGTTGAGACCGGGGAGCTGTTTTTT CATHVGPAGVETGELFF
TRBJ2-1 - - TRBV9 TGTGCCAGCAGCGTCGGGGCGCAGGGGTACAATGAGCAGTTCTTC CASSVGAQGYNEQFF
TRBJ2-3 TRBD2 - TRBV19 TGTGCCAGTAGTCTATCTAGCGGGGGACCCGATACGCAGTATTTT CASSLSSGGPDTQYF
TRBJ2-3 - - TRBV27 TGTGCCAGCAGTTTTGGAGCTGGGTCAGGCACAGATACGCAGTATTTT CASSFGAGSGTDTQYF
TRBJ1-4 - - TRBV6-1 TGTGCCAGCAGTGAAGGCGCCGGCGGGGGGATTTACGAAAAACTGTTTTTT CASSEGAGGGIYEKLFF
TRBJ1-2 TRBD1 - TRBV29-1 TGCAGCGTTGAGAGAGAACAGGGGGCCCTCAACTATGGCTACACCTTC CSVEREQGALNYGYTF
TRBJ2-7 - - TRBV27 TGTGCCACCTGTGAGGGGAGCAGGAATCGGTGGTGCGAGCAGTACTTC CATCEGSRNRWCEQYF
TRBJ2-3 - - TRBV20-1 TGCAGTGCTAGAGCTATAGATACGCAGTATTTT CSARAIDTQYF
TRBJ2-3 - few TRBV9 TGTGCCAGCAGCGTAGATGGAGATACGCAGTATTTT CASSVDGDTQYF
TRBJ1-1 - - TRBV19 TGTGCCAGTAGTATTCCCCCGACAAACACTGAAGCTTTCTTT CASSIPPTNTEAFF
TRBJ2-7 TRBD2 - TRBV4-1 TGCGCCAGCAGCCAAACCTCTGTCGGGAGGGCAAACGAGCAGTACTTC CASSQTSVGRANEQYF
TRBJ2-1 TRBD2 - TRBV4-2 TGTGCCAGCAGCCAAAGACTAGCTAGCGGGGGGGGACCGAACAATGAGCAGTTCTTC CASSQRLASGGGPNNEQFF
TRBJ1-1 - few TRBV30 TGTGCCTGGAGTCCAGAGGGGACGTGGACTTTCTTT CAWSPEGTWTFF
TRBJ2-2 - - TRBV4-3 TGCGCCAGCAGCCAAGTGACCGGGACAGGGGAGCTGTTTTTT CASSQVTGTGELFF
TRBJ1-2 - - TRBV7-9 TGTGCCAGCAGCTTAGAGAGGGGTGGCTACACCTTC CASSLERGGYTF
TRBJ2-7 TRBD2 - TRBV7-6 TGTGCCAGCAGCTTAGAGGCTAGCGGAGTCTACGAGCAGTACTTC CASSLEASGVYEQYF
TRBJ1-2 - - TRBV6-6 TGTGCCAGCAGTTACTCGGGGGGGAACTATGGCTACACCTTC CASSYSGGNYGYTF
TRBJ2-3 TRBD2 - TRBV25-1 TGTGCCAGCAGTGATGTCCCCGTAGCGGGGGGGCCTGATACGCAGTATTTT CASSDVPVAGGPDTQYF
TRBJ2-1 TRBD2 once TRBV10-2 TGCGCCAGTAGTGCCGTCGAGCGGGGCGACAATGAGCAGTTCTTC CASSAVERGDNEQFF
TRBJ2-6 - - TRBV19 TGTGCCACGTCTACGGCTAGCTCTGGGGCCAACGTCCTGACTTTC CATSTASSGANVLTF
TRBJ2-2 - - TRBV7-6 TGTGCCAGCAGCTTAGCCGGGAGTCCAACCGGGGAGCTGTTTTTT CASSLAGSPTGELFF
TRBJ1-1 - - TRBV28 TGTGCCAGCAGTTTAAAGGCAGCGACAATGAACACTGAAGCTTTCTTT CASSLKAATMNTEAFF
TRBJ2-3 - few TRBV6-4 TGTGCCAGCAGTGAAACCAATGCCGGGACAGATACGCAGTATTTT CASSETNAGTDTQYF
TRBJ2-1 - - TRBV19 TGTGCCAGTAGGATAGTCAGGGGTACCTACAATGAGCAGTTCTTC CASRIVRGTYNEQFF
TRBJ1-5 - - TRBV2 TGTGCCGCATCCCAGGGGAAAGAGCCCCAGCATTTT CAASQGKEPQHF
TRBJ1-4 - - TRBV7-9 TGTGCCAGCAGCTTAGCGTCTCCGAATGAAAAACTGTTTTTT CASSLASPNEKLFF
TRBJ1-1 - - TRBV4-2 TGTGCCAGCAGCCAGGGGGGTCAGGCTAACACTGAAGCTTTCTTT CASSQGGQANTEAFF
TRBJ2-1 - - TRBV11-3 TGTGCCAGCAGCTTAGGGTGGGGAAATGAGCAGTTCTTC CASSLGWGNEQFF
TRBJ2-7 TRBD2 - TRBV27 TGTGCCAGCAGTAGGTTAGCGGGAGATTACGAGCAGTACTTC CASSRLAGDYEQYF
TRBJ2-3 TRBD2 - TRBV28 TGTGCCAGCAGTTTAGAAGCGGGGGACACAGATACGCAGTATTTT CASSLEAGDTDTQYF
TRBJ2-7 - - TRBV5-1 TGCGCCAGCAGCTTCGGTGGGTCTTACGAGCAGTACTTC CASSFGGSYEQYF
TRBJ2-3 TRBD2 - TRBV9 TGTGCCAGCAGCGTTGCTAGCGGGGGGGCCGGCCCCACAGATACGCAGTATTTT CASSVASGGAGPTDTQYF
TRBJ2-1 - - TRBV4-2 TGTGCCAGCAGCCAAGACCGGGACTCCGACTGGGAGCAGTTCTTC CASSQDRDSDWEQFF
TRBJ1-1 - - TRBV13 TGTGCCAGCAGCTTGGGTACAGACACTGAAGCTTTCTTT CASSLGTDTEAFF
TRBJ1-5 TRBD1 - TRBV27 TGTGCCAGCAGTCCCGGGACAGACTATAGCAATCAGCCCCAGCATTTT CASSPGTDYSNQPQHF
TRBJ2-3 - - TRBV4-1 TGCGCCAGCAGCCAAGGTCTGGCAGATACGCAGTATTTT CASSQGLADTQYF
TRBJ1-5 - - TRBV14 TGTGCCAGCAGCCATACTAATCAGCCCCAGCATTTT CASSHTNQPQHF
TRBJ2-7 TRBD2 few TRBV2 TGTGCCAGCAGTCAAGCGGGAGTTCTCTCCTACGAGCAGTACTTC CASSQAGVLSYEQYF
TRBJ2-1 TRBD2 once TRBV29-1 TGCAGCGTTGAGGGGCTAGCGGGGGCAAACTCCTACAATGAGCAGTTCTTC CSVEGLAGANSYNEQFF
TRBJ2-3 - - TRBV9 TGTGCCAGCAGCGTAGAACTGACGGGGTGGCAAGATACGCAGTATTTT CASSVELTGWQDTQYF
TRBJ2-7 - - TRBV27 TGTGCCAGCAGTTTAATTCCTCGGCACGAGCAGTACTTC CASSLIPRHEQYF
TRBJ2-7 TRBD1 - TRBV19 TGTGCCAGTAGTATCCACGGGACAGGGCCTTCCGAGCAGTACTTC CASSIHGTGPSEQYF
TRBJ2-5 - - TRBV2 TGTGCCAGCAGGGACAGTAATCAAGAGACCCAGTACTTC CASRDSNQETQYF
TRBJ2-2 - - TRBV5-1 TGCGCCAGCAGCTTGGACAGGGTAACCGGGGAGCTGTTTTTT CASSLDRVTGELFF
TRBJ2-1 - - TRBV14 TGTGCCAGCAGCCTGGGCCATGAGCAGTTCTTC CASSLGHEQFF
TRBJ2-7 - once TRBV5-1 TGCGCCAGCAGCCCAAACACCGTCGACTCCTACGAGCAGTACTTC CASSPNTVDSYEQYF
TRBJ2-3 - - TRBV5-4 TGTGCCAGCAGCTTGGAGACAGATACGCAGTATTTT CASSLETDTQYF
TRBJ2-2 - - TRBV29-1 TGCAGCGTTGTAGGGTGGGGCGGGGAGCTGTTTTTT CSVVGWGGELFF
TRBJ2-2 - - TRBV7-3 TGTGCCAGCAGCTTAATAGCGGCGAACACCGGGGAGCTGTTTTTT CASSLIAANTGELFF
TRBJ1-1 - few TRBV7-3 TGTGCCAGCAGCATCGTGGGGGGCACTGAAGCTTTCTTT CASSIVGGTEAFF
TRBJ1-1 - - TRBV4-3 TGCGCCAGCAGCCAAGATGTGGCAGGGAGCACTGAAGCTTTCTTT CASSQDVAGSTEAFF
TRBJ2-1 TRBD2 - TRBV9 TGTGCCAGCAGCCTCCAGGGACTAGCGGACTACAATGAGCAGTTCTTC CASSLQGLADYNEQFF
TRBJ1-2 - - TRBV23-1 TGCGCCAGCAGTCATGGGGGTCCTAACTATGGCTACACCTTC CASSHGGPNYGYTF
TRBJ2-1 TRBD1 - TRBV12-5 TGTGCTAGTGGGACACTGACAGGGTCCATCGGTGAGCAGTTCTTC CASGTLTGSIGEQFF
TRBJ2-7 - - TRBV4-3 TGCGCCAGCAGCCCAGGGGTCGGTGCGGGAGCCGAGCAGTACTTC CASSPGVGAGAEQYF
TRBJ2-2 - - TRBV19 TGTGCCAGTAGTATAATGTCTTCGTTGGCAGGGTCCGGGGAGCTGTTTTTT CASSIMSSLAGSGELFF